The 16 T cell receptor beta chains given below trace back to one sample, sequenced in a study of cytomegalovirus exposure and HLA in healthy donors. TCRdb keeps only in-frame clones here, not all; method: immunoSEQ multiplex PCR. The sample lists 250,000 to 350,000 clones, roughly 88% seen once, with about 0.96% in the top ten. Sequenced input: PBMCs. The receptors were gathered from a man aged 30 to 45 in good health and CMV-seronegative.

V and J are TRBV6-1 and TRBJ2-7, with a weak D call TRBD1 (5 bases). This CDR3 has 17 residues. The V end lost 0 bases, the J end lost 0 bases, and 15 bases lay between the germline ends. Germline lookup yields CDR1 MNHNS and CDR2 SASEGT. The CDR3 reads CASSEAGGAASSYEQYF. CDR3 sequence (DNA): TGTGCCAGCAGTGAAGCCGGTGGGGCAGCCTCCTCCTACGAGCAGTACTTC.

This chain connects TRBV27 to TRBJ1-5; D is possibly TRBD1 (5 bases). This CDR3 contains 14 residues. V was pared by 5 bases and J by 5 bases, with 13 bases between. Per germline, CDR1 MNHEY and CDR2 SMNVEV (reference sequence). CDR3: CASSTMDTYQPQHF. DNA of the CDR3: TGTGCCAGCAGTACAATGGACACCTATCAGCCCCAGCATTTT.

This chain connects TRBV6-1 to TRBJ2-2, with D maybe TRBD1 (6 bases). The CDR3 consists of 14 residues. CDR1 is MNHNS, CDR2 SASEGT, per germline. Trimming cost V 7 bases and J 7 bases, with 16 bases left between them. The CDR3 nucleotides are TGTGCCAGCATCACAGGGACGTACAGCGGGGAGCTGTTTTTT. Translating it yields CASITGTYSGELFF.

CDR3 in amino acids: CASSLMRTGVVLGELFF. The DNA for the CDR3 is TGTGCCAGCAGTTTGATGCGAACAGGGGTGGTGTTAGGGGAGCTGTTTTTT. V gene TRBV27 combines with J gene TRBJ2-2; TRBD1 matches at 7 bases. From germline, CDR1 is MNHEY and CDR2 SMNVEV (reference sequence). The J segment lost 8 bases and the V segment lost 3 bases, leaving 15 bases of the junction unmatched. The CDR3 has 17 residues.

The chain joins TRBV18 to TRBJ2-2, with 8 positions matching TRBD2. CDR1 and CDR2 from the germline V gene are KGHSH and LQKENI. The CDR3 has 18 residues. The trim removed 4 bases at V and 5 bases at J, leaving 15 bases unmatched. The CDR3 loop reads CASSQNRPSGGGTGELFF. CDR3 DNA sequence: TGTGCCAGCTCACAAAACCGACCCAGCGGGGGAGGAACCGGGGAGCTGTTTTTT.

On this clone: Relative to the germline gene, one junction end is altered; a read error may explain this. The chain links TRBV10-2 to TRBJ1-2; D possibly corresponds to TRBD1 (5 bases). Germline V CDR1 and CDR2: WSHSY, SAAADI. The CDR3 is 13 residues long. The CDR3 DNA is TGCGCCAGCCGTGAGGGACTTAGCTATGGCTACACCTTC. This codes for CASREGLSYGYTF.

The V call is TRBV29-1, the J call TRBJ1-3; 7 bases are a match to TRBD1. V dropped 7 bases and J dropped 4; count of bases not matched to a gene: 7. In germline, CDR1 is SQVTM, CDR2 ANQGSEA. The CDR3 contains 13 residues. CDR3 in amino acids: CSATVGQGNTIYF. DNA of the CDR3: TGCAGCGCGACCGTGGGACAGGGAAACACCATATATTTT. Complete variable domain (other parts from reference TRBV29-1 and TRBJ1-3): SAVISQKPSRDICQRGTSLTIQCQVDSQVTMMFWYRQQPGQSLTLIATANQGSEATYESGFVIDKFPISRPNLTFSTLTVSNMSPEDSSIYLCSATVGQGNTIYFGEGSWLTVV.

V is TRBV7-2 and J is TRBJ1-6, with 9 positions matching TRBD1. V was pared by 5 bases and J by 5 bases, with 7 bases of the junction left unmatched. Germline V gene sequence: CDR1 SGHTA, CDR2 FQGNSA. The CDR3 contains 16 residues. For the CDR3, the DNA is TGTGCCAGCAGCAACCTCGGGACAGGGAATAATTCACCCCTCCACTTT. Protein: CASSNLGTGNNSPLHF. The full variable domain, with the rest looked up from reference TRBV7-2 and TRBJ1-6, is GAGVSQSPSNKVTEKGKDVELRCDPISGHTALYWYRQSLGQGLEFLIYFQGNSAPDKSGLPSDRFSAERTGGSVSTLTIQRTQQEDSAVYLCASSNLGTGNNSPLHFGNGTRLTVT.

The V and J genes are TRBV7-6 and TRBJ2-7, with 9 bases aligning to TRBD1. CDR1 is SGHVS and CDR2 is FNYEAQ in the germline V gene. V shed 0 bases and J 5 bases; nucleotides not matched to a gene: 5. The CDR3 covers 15 residues. The CDR3 DNA reads as TGTGCCAGCAGCTTAGCGGGGGGACAGGGAGACGAGCAGTACTTC. Protein product: CASSLAGGQGDEQYF.

The chain's CDR3 is CASSEFRGLYEQYF. The CDR3 region has the DNA TGTGCCAGCAGTGAATTTAGGGGGCTCTACGAGCAGTACTTC. The chain employs TRBV2 and TRBJ2-7; TRBD1 aligns across 7 bases. After removal of 2 bases from V and 3 bases from J, the junction contained 4 bases not matched to a gene. Germline assignment: CDR1 SNHLY and CDR2 FYNNEI. This CDR3 region has 14 residues.

The genes are TRBV4-3 and TRBJ1-2, with 9 positions matching TRBD1. Germline V gene sequence: CDR1 LGHNA, CDR2 YSLEER. Losses at the gene ends were 1 base for V and 8 bases for J; bases not matched to a gene: 14. The CDR3 is 17 amino acids. CDR3 sequence reads: CASSQAGLTTGQGGYTF. DNA for the CDR3: TGCGCCAGCAGCCAAGCGGGCCTTACTACGGGACAGGGAGGCTACACCTTC.

This rearrangement joins TRBV16 to TRBJ1-2; 10 bases fit TRBD1. V lost 3 bases to trimming and J lost 4 bases; unmatched junction nucleotides: 8. Germline CDR1 KGHSY, CDR2 FQNENV. The CDR3 loop spans 16 amino acids. CDR3 coding DNA: TGTGCCAGCAGCCATACCGGGACAGGGGATCTCTATGGCTACACCTTC. Residues: CASSHTGTGDLYGYTF.

J is TRBJ2-1 and V is TRBV4-1, with 7 bases identical to TRBD1. V trimming: 1 base; J trimming: 7 bases; junction bases outside the gene matches: 10. The CDR3 extends over 16 amino acids. Germline V gives CDR1 MGHRA, CDR2 YSYEKL. CDR3 residues: CASSQVLFDRENEQFF. The CDR3 nucleotides are TGCGCCAGCAGCCAAGTTTTATTTGACAGGGAAAATGAGCAGTTCTTC.

The chain carries TRBV6-6 and TRBJ2-1, with D possibly TRBD2 on 6 matching bases. Germline-derived CDR1 and CDR2 are MNHNY and SVGAGI (reference sequence). V shed 5 bases and J shed 5 bases, with 13 bases lying between them. This CDR3 comprises 14 residues. Here the CDR3 reads CASSGGLVDNEQFF. CDR3 DNA sequence: TGTGCCAGCAGTGGGGGACTTGTCGACAATGAGCAGTTCTTC.

This rearrangement joins TRBV7-2 to TRBJ1-3, with D perhaps TRBD1 (5 bases). CDR1 and CDR2 (germline): SGHTA, FQGNSA. The CDR3 loop spans 15 amino acids. Deletions cut 0 bases from V and 6 bases from J, with 12 bases between. The CDR3 nucleotides are TGTGCCAGCAGCTTAGCGGGCCAGGGTGTAAACACCATATATTTT. Translated: CASSLAGQGVNTIYF.

This clone appeared once. The rearrangement links TRBV5-1 to TRBJ2-7, with TRBD1 as a possible D gene (6 bases). Germline V gene data show CDR1 as SGHRS and CDR2 as YFSETQ. The V gene lost 3 bases and the J gene lost 0 bases, with 10 bases spanning the gap. The CDR3 consists of 14 residues. Here the CDR3 reads CASSYPDSSYEQYF. As DNA, the CDR3 is TGCGCCAGCAGCTACCCGGACAGCTCCTACGAGCAGTACTTC.